These T cell receptor beta chains were read from a single sample in a study of blood T cells in healthy people across ages. TCRdb processed the 5' RACE reads anew with MiXCR; each CDR3 protein has one entry. The table lists around 2 million distinct CDR3 sequences, approximately 39% of them singletons. Sequenced input: blood. These receptors were collected from a human donor in good health. Each CDR3 is given with its conserved first and last residue. Fields, in order: J gene, D gene, clone size, CDR3 length, V gene, CDR3 DNA, CDR3 protein. D genes are given only for firm matches. Clone size, where shown, is once, few, many, or a class for clones that have expanded.

J: TRBJ2-2; D: TRBD2; size: NA; length: 16; V: TRBV4-3; DNA: TGCGCCAGCAGCCAAGACTACGGGGAGGGCACCGGGGAGCTGTTTTTT; CDR3: CASSQDYGEGTGELFF
J: TRBJ1-5; D: NA; size: NA; length: 11; V: TRBV7-2; DNA: TGTGCCAGTGCGGTGGGTCAGCCCCAGCATTTT; CDR3: CASAVGQPQHF
J: TRBJ2-3; D: TRBD1; size: NA; length: 15; V: TRBV15; DNA: TGTGCCACCAGCAGGGACAGGGCTTACACAGATACGCAGTATTTT; CDR3: CATSRDRAYTDTQYF
J: TRBJ1-5; D: NA; size: many; length: 15; V: TRBV5-1; DNA: TGCGCCAGCAGCTTGGAGGGTTATAGCAATCAGCCCCAGCATTTT; CDR3: CASSLEGYSNQPQHF
J: TRBJ2-5; D: TRBD2; size: few; length: 14; V: TRBV7-9; DNA: TGTGCCAGCAGCCCCCCACTAGCGATGGAGACCCAGTACTTC; CDR3: CASSPPLAMETQYF
J: TRBJ1-2; D: NA; size: NA; length: 13; V: TRBV24-1; DNA: TGTGCCACCAGGAGAGGGGCCGACTATGGCTACACCTTC; CDR3: CATRRGADYGYTF
J: TRBJ2-7; D: NA; size: NA; length: 16; V: TRBV10-3; DNA: TGTGCCATCAGTGAGTCGGCCCAGGGTAGGGGCTACGAGCAGTACTTC; CDR3: CAISESAQGRGYEQYF
J: TRBJ1-2; D: NA; size: few; length: 15; V: TRBV4-3; DNA: TGCGCCAGCAGCGGGGACGGGGGAACTAACTATGGCTACACCTTC; CDR3: CASSGDGGTNYGYTF
J: TRBJ2-7; D: NA; size: NA; length: 14; V: TRBV7-8; DNA: TGCGCCAGCAGCCCTGGCCTGGTCCTCCACGAGCAGTACTTC; CDR3: CASSPGLVLHEQYF
J: TRBJ2-3; D: TRBD1; size: NA; length: 15; V: TRBV24-1; DNA: TGTGCCACCAGTGATCCGGGACAGGGAAGTGATACGCAGTATTTT; CDR3: CATSDPGQGSDTQYF
J: TRBJ2-3; D: TRBD2; size: many; length: 16; V: TRBV5-1; DNA: TGCGCCAGCAGCTTGCGGACTAGCGGGGAGGGAGATACGCAGTATTTT; CDR3: CASSLRTSGEGDTQYF
J: TRBJ2-3; D: NA; size: NA; length: 15; V: TRBV4-2; DNA: TGTGCCAGCAGCCAAGATTCGGGGGGCCCATGGACGCAGTATTTT; CDR3: CASSQDSGGPWTQYF
J: TRBJ2-5; D: TRBD1; size: NA; length: 14; V: TRBV9; DNA: TGTGCCAGCAGCTCAAGGACAGGTGTGGAGACCCAGTACTTC; CDR3: CASSSRTGVETQYF
J: TRBJ2-1; D: NA; size: NA; length: 16; V: TRBV28; DNA: TGTGCCAGCAGTTCCTACCGAAGGGGTTTCTACAATGAGCAGTTCTTC; CDR3: CASSSYRRGFYNEQFF
J: TRBJ1-1; D: NA; size: NA; length: 13; V: TRBV7-2; DNA: TGTGCCAGCAGCGTTACAGATAACTCTGAAGCTTTCTTT; CDR3: CASSVTDNSEAFF
J: TRBJ2-3; D: NA; size: NA; length: 16; V: TRBV6-2/TRBV6-3; DNA: TGTGCCAGCGGTTACTCGGACTCAGGGAACACAGATACGCAGTATTTT; CDR3: CASGYSDSGNTDTQYF
J: TRBJ2-1; D: NA; size: few; length: 12; V: TRBV12-3/TRBV12-4; DNA: TGTGCCAGCACCCAATTATACAATGAGCAGTTCTTC; CDR3: CASTQLYNEQFF
J: TRBJ1-2; D: NA; size: few; length: 15; V: TRBV20-1; DNA: TGCAGTGCTATACAGGACAGCCGAAGCGTACGTGGCTACACCTTC; CDR3: CSAIQDSRSVRGYTF
J: TRBJ1-1; D: NA; size: few; length: 14; V: TRBV2; DNA: TGTGCCAGCAGGTCAATATCCGTAGGGACTGAAGCTTTCTTT; CDR3: CASRSISVGTEAFF
J: TRBJ1-4; D: TRBD1; size: many; length: 12; V: TRBV7-9; DNA: TGTGCCAGCAGCCGGACAGGGCCACAACTGTTTTTT; CDR3: CASSRTGPQLFF
J: TRBJ1-2; D: NA; size: NA; length: 15; V: TRBV27; DNA: TGTGCCAGCAGTTTATTAGGGGACCTCAACTATGGCTACACCTTC; CDR3: CASSLLGDLNYGYTF
J: TRBJ1-4; D: NA; size: few; length: 20; V: TRBV3-1; DNA: TGTGCCAGCAGCCAAAGGTTGCTTCGGGGACCCGCGTCAACTAATGAAAAACTGTTTTTT; CDR3: CASSQRLLRGPASTNEKLFF
J: TRBJ1-5; D: TRBD1; size: NA; length: 16; V: TRBV4-3; DNA: TGCGCCAGCAGCCGGGACAGGGTCGGAAGCAATCAGCCCCAGCATTTT; CDR3: CASSRDRVGSNQPQHF
J: TRBJ2-1; D: NA; size: once; length: 17; V: TRBV4-1; DNA: TGCGCCAGCAGCCAATTTAGTTCCGGGGTCTCCTACAATGAGCAGTTCTTC; CDR3: CASSQFSSGVSYNEQFF
J: TRBJ2-3; D: TRBD2; size: NA; length: 19; V: TRBV20-1; DNA: TGCAGTGCTAGTGTGGCTAGCGGGGGGGCCGCCAGCAACACAGATACGCAGTATTTT; CDR3: CSASVASGGAASNTDTQYF
J: TRBJ1-1; D: NA; size: NA; length: 10; V: TRBV20-1; DNA: TGCAGTGCTATGGACACTGAAGCTTTCTTT; CDR3: CSAMDTEAFF
J: TRBJ1-4; D: NA; size: few; length: 15; V: TRBV5-4; DNA: TGTGCCAGCAGCTTGTGGGCAGCAACTAATGAAAAACTGTTTTTT; CDR3: CASSLWAATNEKLFF
J: TRBJ2-1; D: NA; size: NA; length: 15; V: TRBV30; DNA: TGTGCCTGGAGTGGGGCCGGGGGTCGAAACAATGAGCAGTTCTTC; CDR3: CAWSGAGGRNNEQFF
J: TRBJ2-7; D: NA; size: few; length: 14; V: TRBV27; DNA: TGTGCCAGCAGTTGGGGGATAGGCTCCTACGAGCAGTACTTC; CDR3: CASSWGIGSYEQYF
J: TRBJ2-1; D: TRBD1; size: NA; length: 14; V: TRBV15; DNA: TGTGCCACCAGCCCAAGGACAGGGGGCAATGAGCAGTTCTTC; CDR3: CATSPRTGGNEQFF
J: TRBJ1-2; D: NA; size: few; length: 9; V: TRBV6-2/TRBV6-3; DNA: TGTGCCACCTTTCCGGGCTACACCTTC; CDR3: CATFPGYTF
J: TRBJ2-4; D: NA; size: NA; length: 15; V: TRBV5-1; DNA: TGCGCCAGCAGCCCGGGGACAAGGGGTCGGGGCATTCAGTACTTC; CDR3: CASSPGTRGRGIQYF
J: TRBJ2-6; D: NA; size: NA; length: 14; V: TRBV20-1; DNA: TGCAGTGCTCACACTGGCTCTGGGGCCAACGTCCTGACTTTC; CDR3: CSAHTGSGANVLTF
J: TRBJ1-5; D: NA; size: once; length: 16; V: TRBV28; DNA: TGTGCCAGCAGTTGGCGTGTTTACCCCTCTAATCAGCCCCAGCATTTT; CDR3: CASSWRVYPSNQPQHF
J: TRBJ2-7; D: NA; size: NA; length: 16; V: TRBV10-3; DNA: TGTGCCATCAGTGGGTTGGGGCCAGGAAACTACAATGAGCAGTACTTC; CDR3: CAISGLGPGNYNEQYF
J: TRBJ2-1; D: NA; size: NA; length: 14; V: TRBV7-2; DNA: TGTGCCAGCAGCTTATCCAGGGCAAGCAATGAGCAGTTCTTC; CDR3: CASSLSRASNEQFF
J: TRBJ1-1; D: NA; size: NA; length: 13; V: TRBV5-1; DNA: TGCGCCAGCAGCTCCGACCTTTACGCTGAAGCTTTCTTT; CDR3: CASSSDLYAEAFF
J: TRBJ2-5; D: NA; size: few; length: 13; V: TRBV7-6; DNA: TGTGCCAGCAGCACCGACAGGGACTACGGGCAGTACTTC; CDR3: CASSTDRDYGQYF
J: TRBJ1-2; D: NA; size: NA; length: 10; V: TRBV12-3/TRBV12-4; DNA: TGTGCCAGCAACCCTAGAGGCTACACCTTC; CDR3: CASNPRGYTF
J: TRBJ2-4; D: NA; size: NA; length: 15; V: TRBV4-3; DNA: TGCGCCAGCAGCGAAACCGGGGCCTGGGGGGACATTCAGTACTTC; CDR3: CASSETGAWGDIQYF
J: TRBJ1-2; D: NA; size: NA; length: 15; V: TRBV20-1; DNA: TGCAGTGCGGCAGGCGAATTGGGTACTAACTATGGCTACACCTTC; CDR3: CSAAGELGTNYGYTF
J: TRBJ2-4; D: TRBD1; size: NA; length: 16; V: TRBV18; DNA: TGTGCCAGCTCATCAGACCGGGACAGAAGATACAATGAGCAGTACTTC; CDR3: CASSSDRDRRYNEQYF
J: TRBJ2-5; D: TRBD1; size: NA; length: 17; V: TRBV6-2/TRBV6-3; DNA: TGTGCCAGCAGTTACAGTCGGAAGACAGGGGTTAAAGAGACCCAGTACTTC; CDR3: CASSYSRKTGVKETQYF
J: TRBJ1-1; D: NA; size: NA; length: 15; V: TRBV2; DNA: TGTGCCAGCAGTGAAGGGGGTAGCGTGAACACTGAAGCTTTCTTT; CDR3: CASSEGGSVNTEAFF
J: TRBJ2-1; D: NA; size: NA; length: 16; V: TRBV9; DNA: TGTGCCAGCAGTGTCCATATAGGCCAGGCCAACAATGAGCAGTTCTTC; CDR3: CASSVHIGQANNEQFF
J: TRBJ1-2; D: NA; size: NA; length: 13; V: TRBV6-6; DNA: TGTGCCACTGAGGGGTCGGGTATCTATGGCTACACCTTC; CDR3: CATEGSGIYGYTF
J: TRBJ1-2; D: NA; size: few; length: 14; V: TRBV12-3/TRBV12-4; DNA: TGTGCCAGCAGCCTTCGGGTCGTGGAAAGGGGCTACACCTTC; CDR3: CASSLRVVERGYTF